The 8 T cell receptor beta chains below come from one sample, sequenced in a study of CD8 T cells in ankylosing spondylitis. For these receptors, no antigen is known. TCRdb recomputed calls from the 5' RACE reads with MiXCR, one row per CDR3 protein. The sample lists around 540,000 distinct CDR3 sequences, about 12% occurring once. Study-wide findings and caveats: The study identified a TCR beta motif of fewer than 10 highly homologous variants that appeared characteristic of ankylosing spondylitis blood.

Sequences were obtained from blood, either unsorted or a sorted T cell fraction (not recorded which). The receptors were gathered from a male donor with ankylosing spondylitis.

This clonotype was counted a few times. The chain combines TRBV7-2 with TRBJ2-5; D is unclear. There are 12 residues in the CDR3. V lost 4 bases and J 5 bases, leaving 8 bases between the germline ends. Germline V gene sequence: CDR1 SGHTA, CDR2 FQGNSA. This chain's CDR3 is CASSSRRETQYF. CDR3 DNA: TGTGCCAGCAGCTCCAGGCGGGAGACCCAGTACTTC.

This clonotype showed up just a few times. J is TRBJ2-2 and V is TRBV20-1; D is unclear. This CDR3 spans 14 amino acids. The V gene's germline CDR1 is DFQATT and CDR2 SNEGSKA (reference sequence). V lost 5 bases and J 1 base, leaving 11 bases between the germline ends. The CDR3 nucleotides read TGCAGTGCTGCCGCCCCAATGAACACCGGGGAGCTGTTTTTT. This sequence encodes CSAAAPMNTGELFF.

Many counts were recorded for this clonotype. This chain joins TRBV2 and TRBJ2-2; D gene uncertain. V lost 4 bases and J 1 base, leaving 7 bases between the germline ends. The CDR3 is 14 amino acids. The germline CDR1 and CDR2 sequences are SNHLY and FYNNEI. The chain's CDR3 is CASSVDLNTGELFF. CDR3 DNA sequence: TGTGCCAGCAGTGTCGACTTGAACACCGGGGAGCTGTTTTTT.

This clonotype showed up just a few times. The gene calls are TRBV29-1 and TRBJ2-3; 10 bases fit TRBD2. This CDR3 has 15 amino acids. Trimming at V came to 6 bases and at J to 0 bases, leaving 6 bases not matched to a gene. In germline, CDR1 is SQVTM, CDR2 ANQGSEA. The CDR3 here is CSVDGLADSTDTQYF. CDR3 DNA: TGCAGCGTAGACGGACTAGCGGATAGCACAGATACGCAGTATTTT.

This chain links TRBV6-1 with TRBJ2-1, with D unclear. This CDR3 has 15 residues. CDR1 is MNHNS and CDR2 is SASEGT in the germline V gene. V was pared by 2 bases and J by 0 bases, with 8 bases between. The CDR3 DNA follows: TGTGCCAGCAGTGAACTCTCGAGCTCCTACAATGAGCAGTTCTTC. Encoded protein: CASSELSSSYNEQFF.

The chain is built from TRBV4-1 and TRBJ2-6; D is undetermined. CDR1 is MGHRA and CDR2 is YSYEKL in the germline V gene. V gave up 1 base and J gave up 0 bases, with 4 bases separating them. This CDR3 region has 15 residues. The CDR3 sequence is CASSQGHSGANVLTF. The CDR3, as DNA: TGCGCCAGCAGCCAAGGCCACTCTGGGGCCAACGTCCTGACTTTC.

This chain uses TRBV18 with TRBJ1-4; 7 nucleotides match TRBD1. The CDR3 length is 14 residues. CDR1 is KGHSH, CDR2 LQKENI, per germline. V was clipped by 5 bases and J by 8 bases; unmatched bases: 8. CDR3 amino acids: CASSETGPVEKLFF. CDR3 in DNA: TGTGCCAGCTCAGAGACAGGGCCGGTCGAAAAACTGTTTTTT.

The rearrangement uses TRBV27 and TRBJ2-1; D is possibly TRBD1 (6 bases). The germline CDR1 and CDR2 sequences are MNHEY and SMNVEV (reference sequence). The CDR3 spans 18 residues. The V end was cut by 1 base, the J end by 9 bases, with 25 bases between. This CDR3 is CASSLLTHAGAVKTEQFF. The DNA of the CDR3 is TGTGCCAGCAGTTTATTAACCCACGCAGGGGCGGTTAAAACTGAGCAGTTCTTC.